The 30 T cell receptor beta chains in this list originate from one sample, sequenced in a study of blood T cell repertoires in COVID-19. Profiled with immunoSEQ multiplex PCR; TCRdb holds only in-frame clones, not every one. The table has fewer than 150,000 clones, approximately 86% seen once. Specimen: peripheral blood. The receptors come from a woman aged 50 to 65 who had recovered from COVID-19.

The chain couples TRBV3-1 (or the pseudogene TRBV3-2) to TRBJ2-2, with D perhaps TRBD1 (5 bases). CDR1 is LGHDT, CDR2 YNNKEL, per germline (reference sequence). The ends were cut back, 8 bases at V and 6 bases at J, with 16 bases in the middle. The CDR3 extends over 14 amino acids. CDR3 bases: TGTGCCAGCGGAAAGAGTGGGGCGGCCGGGGAGCTGTTTTTT. Residues: CASGKSGAAGELFF.

The rearrangement joins TRBV30 to TRBJ2-5; weak D call: TRBD1 (6 bases). Trimming pared 3 bases from V and 5 bases from J, leaving 19 bases between. The CDR3 spans 15 residues. Germline V CDR1 and CDR2: GTSNPN, SVGIG (reference sequence). CDR3: CAWRRLFGGGETQYF. DNA of the CDR3: TGTGCCTGGAGAAGACTATTTGGGGGCGGGGAGACCCAGTACTTC.

The chain employs TRBV19 and TRBJ2-1, with 11 bases lining up with TRBD1. Unmatched junction bases numbered 5, after V lost 4 bases and J lost 6 bases. CDR3 size: 15 residues. The V gene's germline CDR1 is LNHDA and CDR2 SQIVND (reference sequence). The CDR3 sequence is CASSTRDRGVNEQFF. As DNA, the CDR3 is TGTGCCAGTAGTACCCGGGACAGGGGGGTCAATGAGCAGTTCTTC.

This clone appeared a single time. This chain links TRBV5-8 with TRBJ2-1; D not resolved. The CDR3 is 13 residues long. Trimming removed 0 bases at V and 4 bases at J, with 5 bases between. From germline, CDR1 is SGHTS and CDR2 YDEGEE. The CDR3 loop is CASSLGLYNEQFF. In DNA, the CDR3 is TGTGCCAGCAGCTTGGGACTTTACAATGAGCAGTTCTTC. Full variable domain (missing parts from reference TRBV5-8 and TRBJ2-1): EAGVTQSPTHLIKTRGQQATLRCSPISGHTSVYWYQQALGLGLQFLLWYDEGEERNRGNFPPRFSGRQFPNYSSELNVNALELEDSALYLCASSLGLYNEQFFGPGTRLTVL.

The chain joins TRBV14 to TRBJ1-5, with D tentatively TRBD1 (6 bases). CDR1 is SGHDN, CDR2 FVKESK, per germline. Trimming took 10 bases from V and 6 from J, leaving 16 bases between them. The CDR3 is 13 amino acids. The CDR3 protein is CATHRQGCQPQHF. The CDR3 bases are TGTGCCACCCATCGGCAGGGGTGTCAGCCCCAGCATTTT.

CDR3 residues: CASRGTGGTEAFF. CDR3 DNA: TGTGCCAGCAGAGGGACAGGGGGCACTGAAGCTTTCTTT. V usage is TRBV2 and J usage is TRBJ1-1, with 11 bases aligning to TRBD1. Unmatched junction bases numbered 1, after V lost 6 bases and J lost 4 bases. The CDR3 extends over 13 amino acids. Germline CDR1 SNHLY, CDR2 FYNNEI.

The rearrangement links TRBV6-5 to TRBJ2-3; 10 bases agree with TRBD2. V lost 7 bases to trimming and J lost 1 base; unmatched junction nucleotides: 5. This CDR3 spans 15 amino acids. Germline assignment: CDR1 MNHEY and CDR2 SVGAGI. The CDR3 DNA is TGTGCCAGCACTATAGCGGGAGGACGCACAGATACGCAGTATTTT. This encodes CASTIAGGRTDTQYF.

This clone was seen only a few times. The chain uses TRBV19 and TRBJ2-1; a weak D match, TRBD2 (6 bases). Deletions cut 6 bases from V and 6 bases from J, with 12 bases between. The CDR3 consists of 13 residues. Germline V gene sequence: CDR1 LNHDA, CDR2 SQIVND (reference sequence). This CDR3 reads CASSPAGRNEQFF. The CDR3 bases are TGTGCCAGTAGCCCTGCGGGGCGCAATGAGCAGTTCTTC.

The chain has TRBV19 and TRBJ2-7, with TRBD2 as a possible D gene (7 bases). Germline assignment: CDR1 LNHDA and CDR2 SQIVND (reference sequence). CDR3 size: 14 residues. Between the trimmed V and J ends, which lost 3 bases and 8 bases, there was a span of 17 bases. The CDR3 loop is CASSIAGAPGKQYF. The CDR3 region has the DNA TGTGCCAGTAGTATCGCGGGGGCACCCGGCAAGCAGTACTTC.

This clone has just one count. The gene calls are TRBV6-5 and TRBJ2-1, with 12 bases fitting TRBD1. Trimming at V came to 6 bases and at J to 8 bases, leaving 8 bases not matched to a gene. The germline V gene has CDR1 MNHEY and CDR2 SVGAGI. The CDR3 extends over 15 amino acids. In DNA form, the CDR3 reads TGTGCCAGCAGCGAGGGACAGGGGGCGTTCGATGAGCAGTTCTTC. Translated, it gives CASSEGQGAFDEQFF.

The chain uses TRBV27 and TRBJ1-2; 9 nucleotides match TRBD1. In germline, CDR1 is MNHEY, CDR2 SMNVEV (reference sequence). V was pared by 3 bases and J by 3 bases, with 5 bases of the junction left unmatched. This CDR3 spans 15 amino acids. The CDR3 reads CASSFGTGLYYGYTF. CDR3 coding DNA: TGTGCCAGCAGTTTTGGGACAGGGCTTTACTATGGCTACACCTTC.

V usage is TRBV7-9 and J usage is TRBJ1-5; 7 bases line up with TRBD1. Germline V CDR1 and CDR2: SEHNR, FQNEAQ (reference sequence). This CDR3 contains 18 residues. Unmatched junction bases numbered 10, after V lost 0 bases and J lost 2 bases. The CDR3 sequence is CASSLAFTGAAGNQPQHF. CDR3 in DNA: TGTGCCAGCAGCTTAGCCTTCACAGGGGCCGCAGGCAATCAGCCCCAGCATTTT.

The chain combines TRBV6-6 with TRBJ2-7, with D hard to call. V lost 0 bases and J 6 bases, leaving 3 bases between the germline ends. The CDR3 contains 11 residues. CDR1 and CDR2 from the germline V gene are MNHNY and SVGAGI (reference sequence). The CDR3 nucleotides read TGTGCCAGCAGTTACTCGCGCGAGCAGTACTTC. Protein sequence: CASSYSREQYF.

On this clone itself: A single base separates this from a much larger clone, so it may be a read error. The chain carries TRBV7-6 and TRBJ2-7, with 10 nucleotides matching TRBD1. The CDR3 length is 13 residues. Germline assignment: CDR1 SGHVS and CDR2 FNYEAQ. V was pared by 5 bases and J by 3 bases, with 1 base of the junction left unmatched. Here the CDR3 reads CASSRDRGYEQYF. The CDR3 bases are TGTGCCAGCAGCCGGGACAGGGGCTACGAGCAGTACTTC.

A single count supports this clone. This chain uses TRBV7-9 with TRBJ2-2; D gene unclear. The germline V and J ends were trimmed by 1 base and 1 base, with 10 bases remaining between them. Germline V gene data show CDR1 as SEHNR and CDR2 as FQNEAQ (reference sequence). This CDR3 is 16 amino acids long. The CDR3: CASSLGVGQNTGELFF. The CDR3 bases are TGTGCCAGCAGCTTAGGGGTGGGCCAGAACACCGGGGAGCTGTTTTTT.

The chain joins TRBV19 to TRBJ2-2; TRBD2 matches at 13 bases. The length of the CDR3 is 17 residues. From germline, CDR1 is LNHDA and CDR2 SQIVND (reference sequence). The trim removed 7 bases at V and 1 base at J, leaving 6 bases unmatched. This chain's CDR3 is CASTRTSGRGNTGELFF. CDR3 in DNA: TGTGCCAGTACCAGGACTAGCGGGAGAGGGAACACCGGGGAGCTGTTTTTT.

The chain is built from TRBV24-1 and TRBJ2-6; D gene unclear. The V end lost 5 bases, the J end lost 1 base, and 2 bases lay between the germline ends. From germline, CDR1 is KGHDR and CDR2 SFDVKD. This CDR3 is built from 13 residues. The CDR3 region is CATSASGANVLTF. The CDR3, as DNA: TGTGCCACCAGTGCGTCTGGGGCCAACGTCCTGACTTTC.

The chain couples TRBV7-2 to TRBJ1-1; 9 nucleotides agree with TRBD1. This CDR3 is 15 amino acids long. V lost 5 bases and J lost 4; bases outside the gene matches: 8. Germline V gene lookup returns CDR1 SGHTA and CDR2 FQGNSA. CDR3 loop: CASSARTGVFTEAFF. As DNA, the CDR3 is TGTGCCAGCAGCGCCCGGACAGGGGTTTTCACTGAAGCTTTCTTT. The full variable domain, completed using reference TRBV7-2 and TRBJ1-1, is GAGVSQSPSNKVTEKGKDVELRCDPISGHTALYWYRQSLGQGLEFLIYFQGNSAPDKSGLPSDRFSAERTGGSVSTLTIQRTQQEDSAVYLCASSARTGVFTEAFFGQGTRLTVV.

V and J are TRBV2 and TRBJ1-5; D not certain. Trimming removed 6 bases at V and 1 base at J, with 7 bases between. The CDR3 is 13 amino acids. Germline V gene data show CDR1 as SNHLY and CDR2 as FYNNEI. CDR3 region: CASRVLSNQPQHF. The CDR3 nucleotides read TGTGCCAGCAGGGTGCTAAGCAATCAGCCCCAGCATTTT.

The chain recombines TRBV30 with TRBJ2-1, with 7 positions matching TRBD2. Trimming at V came to 3 bases and at J to 12 bases, leaving 11 bases not matched to a gene. Germline lookup yields CDR1 GTSNPN and CDR2 SVGIG (reference sequence). The CDR3 has 13 amino acids. The CDR3 region is CAWSPTSAVRQFF. The CDR3 nucleotides read TGTGCCTGGAGCCCTACTAGCGCGGTGAGGCAGTTCTTC.

V gene TRBV7-3 combines with J gene TRBJ2-1; 12 bases fit TRBD2. V lost 5 bases and J lost 6; bases outside the gene matches: 5. This CDR3 comprises 15 residues. CDR1 and CDR2 from the germline V gene are SGHTA and FQGTGA. CDR3 bases: TGTGCCAGCAGCCCGGGACTAGCGGGCCTCAATGAGCAGTTCTTC. Its protein is CASSPGLAGLNEQFF.

The chain uses TRBV12-3 or TRBV12-4 and TRBJ1-5; D not certain. The CDR3 length is 13 residues. Trimming removed 4 bases from V and 4 bases from J, with 8 bases in between. The CDR3 spells CASSWVQNQPQHF. DNA of the CDR3: TGTGCCAGCAGTTGGGTACAGAATCAGCCCCAGCATTTT.

The chain combines TRBV6-6 with TRBJ1-5; D call uncertain. CDR3 length equals 14 residues. The V gene's germline CDR1 is MNHNY and CDR2 SVGAGI (reference sequence). Trimming left V 3 bases short and J 3 bases short, with 9 bases between. CDR3 sequence reads: CASSYAGPNQPQHF. The CDR3 bases are TGTGCCAGCAGTTATGCAGGTCCCAATCAGCCCCAGCATTTT.

The chain couples TRBV7-3 to TRBJ2-3, with 7 nucleotides matching TRBD1. The junction had 7 bases not matched to a gene; V was cut back by 5 bases and J by 2 bases. This CDR3 is built from 15 residues. Germline V gives CDR1 SGHTA, CDR2 FQGTGA. The DNA of the CDR3 is TGTGCCAGCAGCCTAGAGGGACAGATCACAGATACGCAGTATTTT. It specifies CASSLEGQITDTQYF.

The chain combines TRBV27 with TRBJ2-2; TRBD2 matches at 8 bases. J gave up 4 bases and V 5 bases, and 3 bases lay outside the gene matches. The CDR3 has 14 residues. The germline V gene has CDR1 MNHEY and CDR2 SMNVEV (reference sequence). CDR3 protein: CASSPGTSTGELFF. The CDR3 DNA reads TGTGCCAGCAGTCCCGGGACTAGCACCGGGGAGCTGTTTTTT.

V and J are TRBV10-3 and TRBJ2-1; 9 nucleotides line up with TRBD2. Losses at the gene ends were 4 bases for V and 5 bases for J; bases not matched to a gene: 12. The CDR3 contains 17 residues. Germline assignment: CDR1 ENHRY and CDR2 SYGVKD. The CDR3 loop is CAISAGASGAPNNEQFF. The CDR3 DNA is TGTGCCATCAGTGCGGGGGCTAGCGGGGCCCCCAACAATGAGCAGTTCTTC.

The genes are TRBV5-6 and TRBJ2-1, with D perhaps matching TRBD2 (5 bases). CDR1 is SGHDT and CDR2 is YYEEEE in the germline V gene. CDR3 length: 15 amino acids. V was pared by 4 bases and J by 5 bases, with 16 bases between. CDR3 residues: CASSPSRAGNNEQFF. The DNA for the CDR3 is TGTGCCAGCAGCCCCTCCCGGGCGGGTAACAATGAGCAGTTCTTC.

V gene TRBV5-1 combines with J gene TRBJ2-5, with 9 nucleotides matching TRBD2. In germline, CDR1 is SGHRS, CDR2 YFSETQ. Losses at the gene ends were 1 base for V and 4 bases for J; bases not matched to a gene: 11. The CDR3 contains 17 residues. The CDR3: CASSLTSGSVIGETQYF. For the CDR3, the DNA is TGCGCCAGCAGCTTGACTAGCGGGTCGGTTATAGGAGAGACCCAGTACTTC.

This chain uses TRBV7-9 with TRBJ2-2, with 8 positions matching TRBD1. The CDR3 consists of 18 residues. Germline V CDR1 and CDR2: SEHNR, FQNEAQ (reference sequence). Losses at the gene ends were 11 bases for V and 5 bases for J; bases not matched to a gene: 22. CDR3 sequence: CARGPGQEFSSGTGELFF. In nucleotides, the CDR3 is TGTGCCCGTGGGCCGGGACAGGAGTTTTCGAGTGGGACCGGGGAGCTGTTTTTT. Looking up the rest from reference TRBV7-9 and TRBJ2-2 gives the full variable domain: DTGVSQNPRHKITKRGQNVTFRCDPISEHNRLYWYRQTLGQGPEFLTYFQNEAQLEKSRLLSDRFSAERPKGSFSTLEIQRTEQGDSAMYLCARGPGQEFSSGTGELFFGEGSRLTVL.

The rearrangement uses TRBV5-4 and TRBJ2-5, with D hard to call. The V end lost 0 bases, the J end lost 0 bases, and 6 bases lay between the germline ends. CDR1 is SGHNT, CDR2 YYREEE, per germline (reference sequence). The CDR3 totals 14 residues. The CDR3 region is CASSLGLDQETQYF. CDR3 coding DNA: TGTGCCAGCAGCTTGGGGCTAGACCAAGAGACCCAGTACTTC.